Described below is a single TCR beta chain sequence and its context. The data derive from a study of PD-1 and CTLA-4 blockade in melanoma. The repertoire was sequenced with immunoSEQ multiplex PCR; TCRdb's copy has only in-frame clones and lacks some. The data hold about 29,000 clones, with about 88% observed a single time. The CDR3 sequence is 17 residues long. The starting material was CD8+ T cells from peripheral blood, obtained before anti-PD-1 treatment. The rearrangement links TRBV21-1 to TRBJ1-3; the table assigns TRBD1, which was not confirmed against the DNA. TRBV21-1 is classified as a pseudogene. The sequence was collected from a human donor with melanoma. The CDR3 region has the DNA TGTGCCAGCAGCGACTGGACAGGACGAAAGGCCGGAAACACCATATATTTT. This codes for CASSDWTGRKAGNTIYF.